These T cell receptor beta chains were read from a single sample in a study of shared clonotypes between healthy human individuals. Sequenced by immunoSEQ multiplex PCR; TCRdb stores in-frame clones only, minus some. The sample includes nearly 1,000,000 clones, more than 75% of them seen just once. Sequencing used memory CD4+ T cells sorted from blood. The receptor set was obtained from a man aged 18 to 30 in good health. Each CDR3 is given with its conserved first and last residue.

V gene	J gene	CDR3 protein
TRBV7-2	TRBJ2-7	CASSLAGDYEQYF
TRBV29-1	TRBJ2-1	CSVDLTSGGNEQFF
TRBV18	TRBJ1-4	CASSPGGGGVEKLFF
TRBV19	TRBJ1-5	CASSILRQGRNQPQHF
TRBV7-3	TRBJ2-1	CASSFYQLAGADNEQFF
TRBV5-1	TRBJ2-7	CASSLVGASSYEQYF
TRBV7-9	TRBJ2-7	CASSLGGGGDHSYEQYF
TRBV30	TRBJ2-7	CACLWHGGDSYEQYF
TRBV2	TRBJ1-5	CASSREWDTNQPQHF
TRBV2	TRBJ1-6	CASSGQGRGSPLHF